This is a list of T cell receptor beta chains from one sample in a study of blood T cell repertoires in COVID-19. Repertoires were generated with immunoSEQ multiplex PCR, while TCRdb's copy carries only in-frame clones and drops some. The sample records some 15,000 clones, approximately 85% being singletons. Specimen: peripheral blood. The receptor set was obtained from a man in his sixties or seventies in a cohort sampled during active COVID-19. CDR3s leave out the opening cysteine and the closing phenylalanine or tryptophan. A D gene is named only where the DNA matches it firmly. For some rows the clone size is stated as once, few or many, or as a class when expanded; others skip it.

CDR3aa	d_gene	j_gene	v_gene	abundance
ASIGTGYSGNTIY	TRBD1	TRBJ1-3	TRBV7-9	medium-sized
SASGQALNTEAF	TRBD1	TRBJ1-1	TRBV20-1	.
ASSSGQGADTQY	TRBD1	TRBJ2-3	TRBV6-4	.
AIRETNYGYT	.	TRBJ1-2	TRBV10-3	.
ASSQVGRETQY	TRBD2	TRBJ2-5	TRBV4-2	.
ASSPTAYEQY	.	TRBJ2-7	TRBV5-1	once
ASSQGGQPQH	.	TRBJ1-5	TRBV4-1	.
ATSEQGYEQY	.	TRBJ2-7	TRBV24-1	.
ASSQQGARTDTQY	TRBD1	TRBJ2-3	TRBV6-5	.
ASSPYQLAGGRNEQF	TRBD2	TRBJ2-1	TRBV7-3	.
ASSVVLTGELF	.	TRBJ2-2	TRBV19	.
ASSPRDRGGEQY	TRBD1	TRBJ2-7	TRBV7-3	.
ASRLGQGDEQY	TRBD1	TRBJ2-7	TRBV6-5	.
ASSTRSPGLAGGWFQETQY	TRBD2	TRBJ2-5	TRBV19	.
ASSLDRDSTQY	TRBD1	TRBJ2-5	TRBV11-3	.
ASSYRQGTYEQY	.	TRBJ2-7	TRBV6-5	.
ASSQREALGDEQF	TRBD2	TRBJ2-1	TRBV7-3	.
ASSLGQGRNYGYT	TRBD1	TRBJ1-2	TRBV28	.
ASSLGGPSTDTQY	.	TRBJ2-3	TRBV7-7	.
ASSLGQGTYEQY	.	TRBJ2-7	TRBV11-3	.
ASSQGQAPTFEAF	.	TRBJ1-1	TRBV14	.
ASSYRLDRAGNTIY	TRBD1	TRBJ1-3	TRBV6-5	.
ASSLTGTANYGYT	TRBD1	TRBJ1-2	TRBV7-9	.
ASSLMDLVRGYGYT	.	TRBJ1-2	TRBV11-2	once
ASSPGQRFLNEQF	TRBD1	TRBJ2-1	TRBV14	.
ASSPQTGVYGYT	.	TRBJ1-2	TRBV7-9	few
ASTGELKEQY	.	TRBJ2-7	TRBV28	once
SVAGTGSGNTIY	TRBD1	TRBJ1-3	TRBV29-1	few
ASSLGLTGPGTDTQY	TRBD1	TRBJ2-3	TRBV7-9	.
AASRDGNTIY	.	TRBJ1-3	TRBV24-1	.
SASGGIASTDTQY	.	TRBJ2-3	TRBV20-1	.
ASSLQGSSYNEQF	.	TRBJ2-1	TRBV9	.
ASSKGSGTGVGNQPQH	TRBD1	TRBJ1-5	TRBV28	.
ASTLGDRKTGELF	TRBD1	TRBJ2-2	TRBV28	.
ASSQDGENYGYT	.	TRBJ1-2	TRBV4-1	.
ASSHRVLGVSKNIQY	.	TRBJ2-4	TRBV14	.
SASTSGSFNEQF	TRBD2	TRBJ2-1	TRBV20-1	.
ASSLSSLAGAYEQY	TRBD2	TRBJ2-7	TRBV27	.
ASSESPGQPQH	.	TRBJ1-5	TRBV6-4	.
ATSPGQNTGELF	.	TRBJ2-2	TRBV24-1	.
AWSGDYRQETQY	TRBD2	TRBJ2-5	TRBV30	.
ASSYRASGSIYEQY	TRBD2	TRBJ2-7	TRBV6-2/TRBV6-3	once
ASSQRQGGYNEQF	.	TRBJ2-1	TRBV3-1/TRBV3-2	.
ASSHLGTGNEQY	TRBD1	TRBJ2-7	TRBV7-2	few
ASSYSFRVGEKLF	.	TRBJ1-4	TRBV6-5	.
ASSPGTGVLNTEAF	TRBD1	TRBJ1-1	TRBV4-3	.
ASSQDLGGSSYEQY	.	TRBJ2-7	TRBV4-3	.
ATSDFGTPSNEQF	.	TRBJ2-1	TRBV24-1	.
ASSFGDTQY	.	TRBJ2-3	TRBV5-1	.
ASSFGSSYEQY	.	TRBJ2-7	TRBV7-6	.
ASSPGGTGGFYEQY	TRBD1	TRBJ2-7	TRBV6-4	.